The 15 T cell receptor beta chains presented below share a single source sample, sequenced in a study of T-cell memory formation after mild COVID-19. MiXCR, applied by TCRdb to the 5' RACE reads, yields one record per CDR3 protein. The table has roughly 120,000 distinct CDR3 sequences, 16% seen once. The material sequenced was PBMCs or a T cell subset sorted from them (not recorded which). The receptors stem from an adult woman who had mild COVID-19 (a few samples of this study predate the infection). Cell type and time point are not known.

The sample holds a few counts of this clonotype. V is TRBV3-1 and J is TRBJ2-4, with 7 bases matching TRBD1. Germline values: CDR1 LGHDT, CDR2 YNNKEL (reference sequence). V was clipped by 4 bases and J by 5 bases; unmatched bases: 2. CDR3 length: 13 amino acids. The CDR3 spells CASSPGTENIQYF. DNA for the CDR3: TGTGCCAGCAGCCCCGGGACAGAAAACATTCAGTACTTC.

This rearrangement joins TRBV24-1 to TRBJ2-1; 7 positions agree with TRBD2. The CDR3 is 15 residues long. The V and J ends lost 9 bases and 7 bases, in that order; junction bases with no gene match: 14. CDR1 and CDR2 (germline): KGHDR, SFDVKD. CDR3 sequence: CATGSGTPNGNEQFF. The CDR3 DNA sequence: TGTGCCACCGGAAGCGGGACCCCCAACGGGAATGAGCAGTTCTTC.

A few counts support this clonotype. V is TRBV27 and J is TRBJ2-7; weak D call: TRBD1 (6 bases). Germline V lookup: CDR1 MNHEY, CDR2 SMNVEV (reference sequence). The length of the CDR3 is 15 residues. Trimming removed 3 bases at V and 2 bases at J, with 14 bases between. The CDR3 is CASSLRDTGPYEQYF. The CDR3 region has the DNA TGTGCCAGCAGTTTGAGGGACACAGGACCCTACGAGCAGTACTTC.

The chain joins TRBV19 to TRBJ2-3, with D tentatively TRBD2 (6 bases). The CDR3 is 16 residues long. Per the germline V gene, CDR1 is LNHDA and CDR2 is SQIVND (reference sequence). V dropped 0 bases and J dropped 0 bases, with 10 bases sitting between them. The CDR3 region has the DNA TGTGCCAGTAGTATAGAGAAGAGCGGGAGCACAGATACGCAGTATTTT. Its translation: CASSIEKSGSTDTQYF.

This chain uses TRBV30 with TRBJ2-3; D remains ambiguous. Germline values: CDR1 GTSNPN, CDR2 SVGIG (reference sequence). The V and J ends lost 8 bases and 1 base respectively, with 13 bases between them. The CDR3 sequence is 13 residues long. CDR3 coding DNA: TGTGCCCCAGGACGGATAGGCACAGATACGCAGTATTTT. Its protein is CAPGRIGTDTQYF.

The chain joins TRBV29-1 to TRBJ2-1, with TRBD2 matching over 11 bases. The trim removed 6 bases at V and 8 bases at J, leaving 3 bases unmatched. Looked up from germline, CDR1 is SQVTM and CDR2 is ANQGSEA. The CDR3 loop spans 12 amino acids. In DNA form, the CDR3 reads TGCAGCGTCGTGGGACTAGCGGATGAGCAGTTCTTC. Its protein product is CSVVGLADEQFF.

This chain's CDR3 is CASSFRRENFLSAYNEQFF. In DNA form, the CDR3 reads TGTGCCAGCAGCTTTCGGAGGGAGAATTTTTTGTCGGCTTACAATGAGCAGTTCTTC. The chain uses TRBV7-9 and TRBJ2-1; possible D gene TRBD2, 6 bases. Germline CDR1 is SEHNR and CDR2 is FQNEAQ (reference sequence). V lost 3 bases to trimming and J lost 4 bases, with 25 bases between them. The CDR3 runs 19 residues.

This rearrangement joins TRBV5-1 to TRBJ2-5; TRBD2 agrees at 14 bases. The CDR3 runs to 18 residues. CDR1 is SGHRS and CDR2 is YFSETQ in the germline V gene. V was clipped by 3 bases and J by 5 bases; unmatched bases: 12. CDR3 nucleotide sequence: TGCGCCAGCAGCTCCGGACTAGCGGGGGGCTCTTGGGGGGAGACCCAGTACTTC. Translation gives CASSSGLAGGSWGETQYF. The full variable domain, rest sourced from reference TRBV5-1 and TRBJ2-5, is KAGVTQTPRYLIKTRGQQVTLSCSPISGHRSVSWYQQTPGQGLQFLFEYFSETQRNKGNFPGRFSGRQFSNSRSEMNVSTLELGDSALYLCASSSGLAGGSWGETQYFGPGTRLLVL.

The rearrangement joins TRBV5-1 to TRBJ1-1; TRBD1 matches at 7 bases. The V and J ends lost 4 bases and 3 bases, in that order; junction bases with no gene match: 6. CDR3 length equals 14 residues. The germline gives CDR1 SGHRS, CDR2 YFSETQ. This CDR3 is CASSPTGAHTEAFF. The CDR3 nucleotides are TGCGCCAGCAGCCCAACAGGGGCGCACACTGAAGCTTTCTTT.

This rearrangement joins TRBV6-5 to TRBJ2-7, with TRBD2 as a possible D gene (5 bases). Per germline, CDR1 MNHEY and CDR2 SVGAGI. This CDR3 has 15 residues. V was cut by 6 bases and J by 2 bases, with 17 bases left in between. The CDR3 coding sequence is TGTGCCAGCAGCCTAACGGGGAGTGGGGCCTACGAGCAGTACTTC. It codes for CASSLTGSGAYEQYF.

CDR3: CASSAGQLFSGANVLTF. DNA for the CDR3: TGTGCCAGCAGTGCGGGACAGCTTTTCTCTGGGGCCAACGTCCTGACTTTC. This chain joins TRBV6-1 and TRBJ2-6; 7 nucleotides align to TRBD1. The CDR3 contains 17 residues. Per the germline V gene, CDR1 is MNHNS and CDR2 is SASEGT. The V segment lost 4 bases and the J segment 0 bases; nucleotides outside the gene matches: 6.

In its sample, this clonotype was seen a few times. The rearrangement links TRBV7-2 to TRBJ1-1; tentative D call: TRBD1 (6 bases). The CDR3 has 13 amino acids. Trimming took off 3 bases at V and 5 bases at J, with 10 bases between the two ends. CDR1 and CDR2 from the germline V gene are SGHTA and FQGNSA. The CDR3 reads CASSFGGRTEAFF. CDR3 coding DNA: TGTGCCAGCAGCTTCGGGGGGCGGACTGAAGCTTTCTTT.

This clonotype was counted between two and nine times. The chain couples TRBV12-3 or TRBV12-4 to TRBJ2-2; unclear D gene. This CDR3 contains 15 residues. V was shortened by 6 bases and J by 4 bases, with 15 bases between the two germline ends. The chain's CDR3 is CASRQTARRTGELFF. The DNA for the CDR3 is TGTGCCAGCAGACAGACCGCTAGGCGCACCGGGGAGCTGTTTTTT.

To note about this clonotype: At one end, the junction sequence differs from germline, possibly due to a read error. This chain uses TRBV12-3 or TRBV12-4 with TRBJ2-5; weak D call: TRBD1 (5 bases). The CDR3 totals 14 residues. CDR3 bases: TGTGCCAGCATCCGCAGGGCCCTACAAGATACCCAGTACTTC. Translation: CASIRRALQDTQYF.

This chain connects TRBV4-3 to TRBJ2-3, with 9 bases that match TRBD1. In germline, CDR1 is LGHNA, CDR2 YSLEER. The CDR3 is 16 amino acids. Unmatched junction bases numbered 8, after V lost 5 bases and J lost 2 bases. CDR3 in amino acids: CASSLQQGAATDTQYF. The CDR3 region has the DNA TGCGCCAGCAGCTTGCAACAGGGGGCTGCCACAGATACGCAGTATTTT.